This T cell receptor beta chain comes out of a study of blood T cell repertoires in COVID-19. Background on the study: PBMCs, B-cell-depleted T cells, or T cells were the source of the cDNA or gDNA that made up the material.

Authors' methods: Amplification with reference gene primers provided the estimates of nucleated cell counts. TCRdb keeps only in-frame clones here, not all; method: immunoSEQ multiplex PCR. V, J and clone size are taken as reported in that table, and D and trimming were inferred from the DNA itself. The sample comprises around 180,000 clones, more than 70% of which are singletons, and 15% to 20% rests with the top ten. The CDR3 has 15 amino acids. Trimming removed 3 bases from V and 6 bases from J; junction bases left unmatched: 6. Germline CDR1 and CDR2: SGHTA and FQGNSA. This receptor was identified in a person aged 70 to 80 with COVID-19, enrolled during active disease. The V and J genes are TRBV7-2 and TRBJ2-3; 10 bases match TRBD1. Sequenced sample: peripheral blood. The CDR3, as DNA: TGTGCCAGCAGCTTGCGACAGGGGGCTTTGGATACGCAGTATTTT. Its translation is CASSLRQGALDTQYF.